The 16 T cell receptor beta chains below come from one sample, sequenced in a study of beta chain features in type 1 diabetes. Expressed TCRB transcripts were sequenced, since all the RNA that had been isolated was reverse transcribed. The protocol was immunoSEQ multiplex PCR, while the TCRdb copy is restricted to in-frame clones and leaves out a portion. The sample holds 120,000 to 150,000 clones; roughly 9.7% are singletons and the top ten take about 0.6%. Sequenced material: central memory CD4+ T cells from blood. The source of these receptors is a woman in her thirties or forties in good health.

The chain is built from TRBV7-9 and TRBJ1-1; D is possibly TRBD1 (5 bases). The CDR3 contains 15 residues. With 5 bases removed from V and 5 bases from J, the gap between germline ends came to 18 bases. CDR1 and CDR2 (germline): SEHNR, FQNEAQ (reference sequence). CDR3 nucleotides: TGTGCCAGCAGCCTCGGCCTTAGTGCAGGGACTGAAGCTTTCTTT. The encoded protein is CASSLGLSAGTEAFF.

J is TRBJ1-2 and V is TRBV2; 9 bases align to TRBD1. Germline trimming cut 10 bases from V and 2 bases from J; bases unmatched to any gene: 8. Germline-derived CDR1 and CDR2 are SNHLY and FYNNEI. The CDR3 runs 14 residues. In DNA, the CDR3 is TGTGCCACCCTCCCCGACAGGGGGAACTATGGCTACACCTTC. As protein: CATLPDRGNYGYTF.

For the CDR3, the DNA is TGTGCCATAGAGGGGGGACTAGCTGGCACAGATACGCAGTATTTT. Translating it yields CAIEGGLAGTDTQYF. V usage is TRBV2 and J usage is TRBJ2-3; the match to TRBD2 covers 9 bases. This CDR3 is 15 amino acids long. V shed 10 bases, J shed 1 base, and the junction held 9 bases outside the gene matches. The germline V gene has CDR1 SNHLY and CDR2 FYNNEI.

The chain joins TRBV14 to TRBJ2-5; TRBD2 is a possible D gene (6 bases). The germline V and J ends were trimmed by 4 bases and 3 bases, with 9 bases remaining between them. This CDR3 contains 13 residues. The V gene's germline CDR1 is SGHDN and CDR2 FVKESK. CDR3 in DNA: TGTGCCAGCAGCCGGGGACTGGAAGAGACCCAGTACTTC. The encoded protein is CASSRGLEETQYF.

The chain employs TRBV5-1 and TRBJ2-5; 16 bases line up with TRBD2. The CDR3 extends over 16 amino acids. The junction had 4 bases not matched to a gene; V was cut back by 3 bases and J by 5 bases. Germline CDR1 and CDR2: SGHRS and YFSETQ. The DNA for the CDR3 is TGCGCCAGCAGCTCCGGGACTAGCGGGGGGGCGGAGACCCAGTACTTC. It is translated as CASSSGTSGGAETQYF.

The chain joins TRBV20-1 to TRBJ1-2; 7 nucleotides match TRBD1. The CDR3 has 11 amino acids. V shed 5 bases and J 13 bases; nucleotides not matched to a gene: 10. In germline, CDR1 is DFQATT, CDR2 SNEGSKA (reference sequence). The DNA of the CDR3 is TGCAGTGCTGGGTATGACAGGGTTGGCACCTTC. Translated, it gives CSAGYDRVGTF.

This clone showed up just a few times. This chain connects TRBV19 to TRBJ1-5, with TRBD1 identical over 7 bases. CDR3 length equals 14 residues. The J segment lost 5 bases and the V segment lost 3 bases, leaving 4 bases of the junction unmatched. Per the germline V gene, CDR1 is LNHDA and CDR2 is SQIVND (reference sequence). This CDR3 is CASSMSGGYQPQHF. The DNA of the CDR3 is TGTGCCAGTAGTATGTCAGGGGGTTATCAGCCCCAGCATTTT.

The V call is TRBV2, the J call TRBJ2-4; no clear D. V lost 6 bases, J lost 1 base, and 7 bases lay in between. Germline CDR1 is SNHLY and CDR2 is FYNNEI. CDR3 length: 13 amino acids. The DNA for the CDR3 is TGTGCCAGCAGGGAGAGGGCCAAAAACATTCAGTACTTC. Translating gives CASRERAKNIQYF.

The chain combines TRBV28 with TRBJ1-2, with 8 positions matching TRBD1. There are 10 residues in the CDR3. Germline V gene data show CDR1 as MDHEN and CDR2 as SYDVKM. The ends lost 8 bases at V and 10 bases at J; junction bases unmatched: 3. The CDR3 spells CASADRDYTF. In DNA, the CDR3 is TGTGCCAGCGCGGACAGGGACTACACCTTC.

Remarks on this clone: The junction does not match germline at one end; this may be a read error. V is TRBV10-3 and J is TRBJ2-5, with D possibly TRBD1 on 6 matching bases. Per the germline V gene, CDR1 is ENHRY and CDR2 is SYGVKD. The CDR3 length is 14 residues. DNA of the CDR3: TGTGCCAGCAGTTACACACAGGGATTAGAGACCCAGTACTTC. Translating it yields CASSYTQGLETQYF.

This rearrangement joins TRBV7-9 to TRBJ1-5; 8 bases line up with TRBD1. Germline V CDR1 and CDR2: SEHNR, FQNEAQ (reference sequence). The junction had 12 bases not matched to a gene; V was cut back by 4 bases and J by 4 bases. This CDR3 is 17 amino acids long. CDR3 coding DNA: TGTGCCAGCAGCTCAGGACAGGGAGGGAGAGGGAATCAGCCCCAGCATTTT. It codes for CASSSGQGGRGNQPQHF.

The chain links TRBV5-1 to TRBJ2-7, with D possibly matching TRBD2 (5 bases). Trimming left V 0 bases short and J 6 bases short, with 13 bases between. The CDR3 runs to 14 residues. The germline CDR1 and CDR2 sequences are SGHRS and YFSETQ. DNA for the CDR3: TGCGCCAGCAGCTTGGTGCAGGAGGCAGGCGAGCAGTACTTC. This sequence encodes CASSLVQEAGEQYF.

This clone has more than one count but fewer than ten. V gene TRBV6-6 combines with J gene TRBJ2-5, with TRBD1 as a possible D gene (6 bases). The CDR3 runs to 14 residues. Germline V CDR1 and CDR2: MNHNY, SVGAGI (reference sequence). The germline V and J ends were trimmed by 5 bases and 2 bases, with 12 bases remaining between them. The CDR3 sequence: CASSIGQNQETQYF. In nucleotides, the CDR3 is TGTGCCAGCAGTATAGGACAGAATCAAGAGACCCAGTACTTC.

This clone was observed a handful of times. The V and J genes are TRBV18 and TRBJ2-3; TRBD2 is a possible D gene (6 bases). CDR3 length equals 13 residues. The ends were cut back, 4 bases at V and 6 bases at J, with 11 bases in the middle. CDR1 and CDR2 (germline): KGHSH, LQKENI. The CDR3, as DNA: TGTGCCAGCTCACAAAGACTAGAGGATACGCAGTATTTT. As protein: CASSQRLEDTQYF.

As regards this clone: Mismatch with germline at one junction end may stem from a read error. J is TRBJ2-7 and V is TRBV7-7; D might be TRBD1 (5 bases). The CDR3 is 15 residues long. The germline V gene encodes CDR1 SSHAT and CDR2 FNYEAQ (reference sequence). In DNA form, the CDR3 reads TGTGCTAGCAGCCCCGGCGGCGGCAGGGACTACGAGCAGTACTTC. This gives the protein CASSPGGGRDYEQYF.

The chain carries TRBV5-1 and TRBJ2-7; maybe TRBD2 (6 bases). The CDR3 loop spans 14 amino acids. The V and J ends lost 2 bases and 4 bases respectively, with 13 bases between them. Germline V gene sequence: CDR1 SGHRS, CDR2 YFSETQ. This chain's CDR3 is CASSFSGTGYEQYF. The CDR3 region has the DNA TGCGCCAGCAGCTTTTCCGGGACTGGATACGAGCAGTACTTC.